The rows below give T cell receptor beta chains drawn from one sample of a study of blood T cells in healthy people across ages. From the 5' RACE reads, TCRdb called clonotypes with MiXCR, one entry per CDR3 protein. The sample holds 800,000 or so distinct CDR3 sequences, roughly 25% seen once. These data were likewise used in another study, on T cells of mothers and their children.

Material for sequencing was blood. The source of these receptors is a boy younger than 18 in good health. CDR3s include the opening cysteine and the closing phenylalanine or tryptophan. D genes are given only for firm matches. Clone sizes are given selectively: once, few, many, or a class where the clone is expanded.

d_call j_call clone_size v_call cdr3_nt cdr3_aa
TRBD2 TRBJ2-2 few TRBV20-1 TGCAGTGCTAGGGGACTAGAGAACACCGGGGAGCTGTTTTTT CSARGLENTGELFF
TRBD2 TRBJ2-3 many TRBV9 TGTGCCAGCACCATTAGCGGGAGACCGGCAGATACGCAGTATTTT CASTISGRPADTQYF
NA TRBJ2-1 NA TRBV20-1 TGCAGTGCGGAGCAGATACGCTCCTACAATGAGCAGTTCTTC CSAEQIRSYNEQFF
NA TRBJ1-2 NA TRBV9 TGTGCCAGCAGCGTAAGTTATGTTGGGACCATTGGCTACACCTTC CASSVSYVGTIGYTF
NA TRBJ1-1 NA TRBV6-6 TGTGCCAGCAGTCGCTCATGGGGAACGAACACTGAAGTTTTCTTT CASSRSWGTNTEVFF
TRBD1 TRBJ1-4 NA TRBV5-1 TGCGCCAGCAGCGGACAGGAAGGGGGAGAAAAACTGTTTTTT CASSGQEGGEKLFF
NA TRBJ2-1 NA TRBV7-2 TGTGCCAGCGAGACGGGGTCCTACAATGAGCAGTTCTTC CASETGSYNEQFF
NA TRBJ2-5 few TRBV7-9 TGTGCCAGCAGCCCCGGACAGGGAGGGCAGTACTTC CASSPGQGGQYF
TRBD1 TRBJ2-1 NA TRBV7-2 TGTGCCAGCAGCCGAGGACAGGCCTCCTACAATGAGCAGTTCTTC CASSRGQASYNEQFF
TRBD1 TRBJ2-1 NA TRBV7-3 TGTGCCAGCAGCCCCGGACAGGGTTGGGGCGATGAGCAGTTCTTC CASSPGQGWGDEQFF
NA TRBJ2-1 NA TRBV20-1 TGCAGTGCTAGAGTCCCTAGCAGCTACAATGAGCAGTTCTTC CSARVPSSYNEQFF
NA TRBJ2-7 NA TRBV4-1 TGCGCCAGCAGCCAAGTAGGAGGGTCAGGTGACGAGCAGTACTTC CASSQVGGSGDEQYF
NA TRBJ2-2 NA TRBV7-2 TGTGCCAGCAGCTTAATGAGGACCGGGGAGCTGTTTTTT CASSLMRTGELFF
NA TRBJ1-5 few TRBV2 TGTGCCAGCAGCGGCCTCCAGGGTCAGCCCCAGCATTTT CASSGLQGQPQHF
NA TRBJ1-4 few TRBV12-3/TRBV12-4 TGTGCCAGCAACGGCCAGACAAATGAAAAACTGTTTTTT CASNGQTNEKLFF
NA TRBJ2-2 once TRBV6-5 TGTGCCAGCGGGCGAGGGAGTACCGGGGAGCTGTTTTTT CASGRGSTGELFF
TRBD2 TRBJ2-1 NA TRBV5-6 TGTGCCAGCAGCTTGGAGGTGCGGGAGGGGTACAATGAGCAGTTCTTC CASSLEVREGYNEQFF
TRBD2 TRBJ2-1 NA TRBV12-3/TRBV12-4 TGTGCCAGCAGTCCCTTCTGGACTAGCGGGAGCTCCTACAATGAGCAGTTCTTC CASSPFWTSGSSYNEQFF
NA TRBJ1-3 NA TRBV7-2 TGTGCCAGCAGCCCAAACCCCGGGAAAGTGGGACATTTT CASSPNPGKVGHF
NA TRBJ1-1 few TRBV4-3 TGCGCCAGCAGCCAACTCTCGGGACTGAACACTGAAGCTTTCTTT CASSQLSGLNTEAFF
NA TRBJ2-5 few TRBV29-1 TGCAGCGTTGAAGATGAGGGAAGGACCCAGTACTTC CSVEDEGRTQYF
NA TRBJ1-5 few TRBV20-1 TGCAGTGCTAGAGATTCCAGGACTCAGGATACGCCCCAGCATTTT CSARDSRTQDTPQHF
NA TRBJ1-2 few TRBV4-3 TGCGCCAGCAGCCAAGCGGCAGGCGGGGGCTACACCTTC CASSQAAGGGYTF
NA TRBJ1-4 NA TRBV25-1 TGTGCCAGCACAAACACGGCGACAGTTGAAAAACTGTTTTTT CASTNTATVEKLFF
NA TRBJ2-5 NA TRBV2 TGTGCCAGCAAGGTCGAAGAGACCCAGTACTTC CASKVEETQYF
NA TRBJ2-7 NA TRBV29-1 TGCAGCGTGACCCGGGAGACATCCTACGAGCAGTACTTC CSVTRETSYEQYF
NA TRBJ2-7 few TRBV6-5 TGTGCCAGCAGTTACAGCTCGTGGGGCTCCTACGAGCAGTACTTC CASSYSSWGSYEQYF
NA TRBJ2-7 NA TRBV6-1 TGTGCCAGCAGTGAGTATCCGGGCGGCACCTACGAGCAGTACTTC CASSEYPGGTYEQYF
TRBD2 TRBJ2-5 NA TRBV7-8 TGTGCCAGCAGCTTAGCACACACTAGCGGGAGAGGGGCGTTCTTC CASSLAHTSGRGAFF
NA TRBJ1-5 NA TRBV25-1 TGTGCCAGCAGTGAATTTAGTGGGTATGGGCCCCAGCATTTT CASSEFSGYGPQHF
TRBD1 TRBJ1-1 few TRBV19 TGTGCCGTAAGCCCGGGACAGGTTACGTTGTCGGCGAACACTGAAGCTTTCTTT CAVSPGQVTLSANTEAFF